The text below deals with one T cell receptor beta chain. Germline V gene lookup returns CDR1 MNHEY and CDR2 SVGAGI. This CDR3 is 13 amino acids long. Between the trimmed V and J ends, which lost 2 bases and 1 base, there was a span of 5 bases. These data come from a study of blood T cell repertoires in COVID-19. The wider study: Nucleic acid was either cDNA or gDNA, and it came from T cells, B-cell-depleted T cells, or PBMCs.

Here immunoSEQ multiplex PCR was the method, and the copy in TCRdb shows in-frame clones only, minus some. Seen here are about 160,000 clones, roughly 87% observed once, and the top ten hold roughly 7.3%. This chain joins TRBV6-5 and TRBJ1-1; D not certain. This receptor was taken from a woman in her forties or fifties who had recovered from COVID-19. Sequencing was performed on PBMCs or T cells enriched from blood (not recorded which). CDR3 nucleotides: TGTGCCAGCAGTTACACGAGGAACACTGAAGCTTTCTTT. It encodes CASSYTRNTEAFF.